This T cell receptor (beta chain) was retrieved from a study of Ad26.COV2.S vaccination and SARS-CoV-2 variants (TCRdb year 2021). Notes on the research overall: Donors in the vaccine arm were drawn from COV1001, a multicentre, randomized, double-blind, placebo-controlled phase I-IIa trial testing Ad26.COV2.S in healthy adults. The TCR-sequenced set comprised approximately 32 samples: some 20 Ad26.COV2.S vaccine recipients, 5 placebo recipients and 8 SARS-CoV-2 convalescent individuals. Investigators did not know the trial group allocation while performing experiments and assessing outcomes. Sequencing of the TCRbeta repertoire served to evaluate the specificity and breadth of SARS-CoV-2-reactive T cell receptors following Ad26.COV2.S vaccination. Trial participants were randomized into five groups of five: low-dose or high-dose Ad26.COV2.S given once or twice, or placebo on both occasions. Ad26.COV2.S was administered intramuscularly at a dose of 5x10^10 or 1x10^11 viral particles, either as one shot or as two shots given 56 days apart.

The germline V gene supplies CDR1 MNHEY and CDR2 SVGEGT. The trim is 6 bases for V and 0 bases for J, with a gap of 12 bases between the germline ends. The CDR3, from cysteine to phenylalanine, totals 15 residues. The entry retains the CDR3 DNA only, 45 bases that are in frame from base 1. TCRbeta CDR3 regions were sequenced with the immunoSEQ Assay. After extraction, genomic DNA underwent amplification by bias-controlled multiplex PCR, followed by high-throughput sequencing. As for the original processing: To quantify the absolute abundance of each unique TCRbeta CDR3 region, sequences were collapsed and filtered. Usable DNA was measured by amplifying reference genes present in all nucleated cells, and TCRbeta template counts were normalized to that usable DNA to estimate T cell fraction. Repertoire TCRs were annotated as SARS-CoV-2-specific by exact matching of V gene, CDR3 amino acid sequence and J gene to a known reactive TCR set. The reference SARS-CoV-2 TCR set was derived from MIRA and filtered for enrichment in COVID-19-positive ImmuneCODE repertoires, a step that removed public or cross-reactive TCRs. Based on the MIRA antigens, annotated TCRs were further analysed at the level of specific ORF or position within ORF. Breadth was defined as the number of annotated unique rearrangements divided by the total number of unique productive rearrangements, and depth was defined as the summed frequency of the annotated unique rearrangements. Group comparisons of TCR breadth used two-sided Wilcoxon rank-sum tests. Sourced from immuneACCESS, this table was stored by TCRdb with only in-frame sequences that have V and J called. A share of the clones is absent; for the studies checked, an unresolved V gene accounts for under half, and the remainder has no known explanation. Clone size and the V and J calls come from that table; the DNA yielded D and trimming. The sample table contains a few hundred thousand clones; only one count was recorded for approximately 90% of them. The ten largest account for about 4% of the sample.

Regarding this clone: This clone's antigen is unknown. Base quality data are lacking; no much larger clone is found one base away.

Sample treatment or condition, as interpreted from the label and publication: around 19 received Ad26.COV2.S at low or high dose, single or two shots; several received placebo; per-sample allocation not given. For vaccine and placebo recipients, the sequenced repertoires came from samples collected on day 63 after the first injection. Between 29 July and 7 August 2020, Cohort 1b enrolled approximately 26 adults aged 18-55 years at one site in Boston, USA. Ad26.COV2.S was a replication-incompetent adenovirus type 26 vector that expressed a prefusion-stabilized SARS-CoV-2 spike protein derived from the original Wuhan strain. General conclusions and limits of the study: After vaccination, substantial breadth of spike-specific CD8+ and CD4+ T cell responses was reported. The authors noted that the TCR breadth and depth analyses may have underestimated total T cell responses. The study was not powered for comparison of responses between vaccine doses or regimens. Compared with placebo recipients, Ad26.COV2.S recipients showed higher spike-specific TCR breadth (P = 0.0014). Comparable non-spike TCR breadth was observed between vaccine and placebo recipients, consistent with only spike being contained in the vaccine.

The chain is encoded by TRBV6-2 or TRBV6-3 joined to TRBJ1-5; no D gene call is confident. The starting material was peripheral blood, obtained in a trial of Ad26.COV2.S vaccine versus placebo. The TCR sequence derives from a person aged 18 to 65 who received the Ad26.COV2.S COVID-19 vaccine or a placebo. The nucleotide sequence is given as TGTGCCAGCAGCCAAGGCAGAAATAGCAATCAGCCCCAGCATTTT. This codes for CASSQGRNSNQPQHF.